Below, one T cell receptor beta chain is given with its context. The data were taken from a study of blood T cell repertoires in COVID-19. The wider study: Whether acute or convalescent, the COVID-19 samples came from the United States, Italy and Spain. Nucleic acid was either cDNA or gDNA, and it came from T cells, B-cell-depleted T cells, or PBMCs.

The CDR3 is 17 residues long. The trim removed 2 bases at V and 4 bases at J, leaving 14 bases unmatched. Source study methods: Estimated nucleated cell counts came from reference gene primer amplification. TCRdb's copy holds only in-frame clones and misses some; the assay was immunoSEQ multiplex PCR. V, J and clone size derive from that table, while D and trimming were established from the DNA sequence. The sample lists roughly 160,000 clones; approximately 80% were seen once. The V gene is TRBV23-1, the J gene TRBJ2-7; 7 bases map to TRBD1. TRBV23-1 falls under the ORF class, with uncertain function. The TCR was taken from a woman aged 55-75 years with acute or convalescent COVID-19. Input material: peripheral blood. The CDR3 DNA follows: TGCGCCAGCAGTCAAGACCGACAGGGCGTGAGGGCATACGAGCAGTACTTC. This gives the protein CASSQDRQGVRAYEQYF.